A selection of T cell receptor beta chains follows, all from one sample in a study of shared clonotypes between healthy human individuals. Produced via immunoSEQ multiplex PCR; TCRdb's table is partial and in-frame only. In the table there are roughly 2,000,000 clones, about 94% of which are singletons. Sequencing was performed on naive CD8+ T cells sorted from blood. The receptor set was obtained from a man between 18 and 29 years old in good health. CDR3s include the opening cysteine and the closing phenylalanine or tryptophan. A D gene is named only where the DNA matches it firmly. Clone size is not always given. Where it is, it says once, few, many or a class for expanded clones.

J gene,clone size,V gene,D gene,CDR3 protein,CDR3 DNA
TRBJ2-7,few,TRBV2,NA,CASFDVGEQYF,TGTGCCAGCTTCGACGTTGGCGAGCAGTACTTC
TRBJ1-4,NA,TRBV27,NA,CASSLSAWEKLFF,TGTGCCAGCAGTTTATCGGCGTGGGAAAAACTGTTTTTT
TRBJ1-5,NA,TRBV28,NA,CASSLTPGESNQPQHF,TGTGCCAGCAGTTTAACCCCCGGGGAAAGCAATCAGCCCCAGCATTTT
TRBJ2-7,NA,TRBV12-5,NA,CASGGGNPYEQYF,TGTGCTAGTGGAGGGGGAAACCCCTACGAGCAGTACTTC
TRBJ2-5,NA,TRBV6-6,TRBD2,CASSPPGGEGQETQYF,TGTGCCAGCAGTCCCCCCGGGGGGGAGGGGCAAGAGACCCAGTACTTC
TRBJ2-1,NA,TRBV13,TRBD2,CASSFLSGGISYNEQFF,TGTGCCAGCAGCTTCCTAAGCGGGGGGATCTCCTACAATGAGCAGTTCTTC
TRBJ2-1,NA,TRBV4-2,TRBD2,CASSHPPGGPGNEQFF,TGTGCCAGCAGCCACCCCCCGGGGGGGCCGGGGAATGAGCAGTTCTTC
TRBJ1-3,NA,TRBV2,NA,CASSRPLPDRHTGNTIYF,TGTGCCAGCAGTCGACCCCTCCCGGACCGGCATACTGGAAACACCATATATTTT
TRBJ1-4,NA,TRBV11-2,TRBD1,CASSWGQTNEKLFF,TGTGCCAGCAGCTGGGGACAGACTAATGAAAAACTGTTTTTT
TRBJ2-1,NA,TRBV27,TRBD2,CASSSLGVAGYNEQFF,TGTGCCAGCAGTTCACTCGGGGTAGCGGGGTACAATGAGCAGTTCTTC
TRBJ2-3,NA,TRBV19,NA,CASSMERLPVTDTQYF,TGTGCCAGTAGTATGGAAAGGTTGCCGGTCACAGATACGCAGTATTTT
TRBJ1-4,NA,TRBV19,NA,CASSIGGTSNEKLFF,TGTGCCAGTAGTATTGGGGGGACCTCTAATGAAAAACTGTTTTTT
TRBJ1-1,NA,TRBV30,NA,CAWSLGLEAFF,TGTGCCTGGAGTCTTGGTCTTGAAGCTTTCTTT
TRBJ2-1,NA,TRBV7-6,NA,CASSLVPAGFGNEQFF,TGTGCCAGCAGCTTAGTACCCGCGGGGTTCGGCAATGAGCAGTTCTTC
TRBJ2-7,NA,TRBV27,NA,CASSYGSGGEQYF,TGTGCCAGCAGCTACGGGTCAGGGGGGGAGCAGTACTTC
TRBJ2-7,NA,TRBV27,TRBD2,CASGGLAGAYEQYF,TGTGCCAGCGGGGGACTAGCGGGGGCCTACGAGCAGTACTTC
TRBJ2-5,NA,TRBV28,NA,CASSWDSPQETQYF,TGTGCCAGCAGTTGGGACTCGCCCCAGGAGACCCAGTACTTC
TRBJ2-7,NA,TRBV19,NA,CASSISVGDRDYEQYF,TGTGCCAGTAGTATCTCGGTTGGCGACAGAGACTACGAGCAGTACTTC
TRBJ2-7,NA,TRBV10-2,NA,CASSEPPGGGFYEQYF,TGCGCCAGCAGTGAACCCCCCGGTGGGGGTTTCTACGAGCAGTACTTC
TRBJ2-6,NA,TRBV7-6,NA,CASSSMGVGANVLTF,TGTGCCAGCAGCTCCATGGGGGTTGGGGCCAACGTCCTGACTTTC
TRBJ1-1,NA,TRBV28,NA,CASSSIRSAHTEAFF,TGTGCCAGCAGCTCAATTCGATCGGCCCACACTGAAGCTTTCTTT
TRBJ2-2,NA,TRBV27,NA,CASRQVGSTGELFF,TGTGCCAGCCGACAGGTCGGAAGCACCGGGGAGCTGTTTTTT
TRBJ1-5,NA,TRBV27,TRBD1,CASSRGQDQPQHF,TGTGCCAGCAGTCGCGGACAGGATCAGCCCCAGCATTTT
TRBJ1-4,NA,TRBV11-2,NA,CASSLGRATNEKLFF,TGTGCCAGCAGCTTGGGGAGAGCAACTAATGAAAAACTGTTTTTT
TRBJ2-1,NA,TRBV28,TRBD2,CASSLVGGPNEQFF,TGTGCCAGCAGTTTGGTGGGAGGGCCCAATGAGCAGTTCTTC
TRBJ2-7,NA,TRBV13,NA,CASSPAGLVYEQYF,TGTGCCAGCAGCCCCGCAGGGCTGGTCTACGAGCAGTACTTC
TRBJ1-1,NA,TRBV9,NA,CASSPQGVLMNTEAFF,TGTGCCAGCAGCCCCCAAGGGGTCCTGATGAACACTGAAGCTTTCTTT
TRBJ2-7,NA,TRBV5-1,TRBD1,CASSSYPGQGYSYEQYF,TGCGCCAGCAGCTCATACCCGGGACAGGGTTACTCCTACGAGCAGTACTTC
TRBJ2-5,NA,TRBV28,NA,CASSLSTGSMYQETQYF,TGTGCCAGCAGTCTCTCTACCGGGAGCATGTACCAAGAGACCCAGTACTTC
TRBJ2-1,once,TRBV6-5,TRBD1,CASSYSTGTVTNEQFF,TGTGCCAGCAGTTACTCGACAGGGACCGTTACCAATGAGCAGTTCTTC
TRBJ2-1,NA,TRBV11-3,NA,CASSFGLYNEQFF,TGTGCCAGCAGCTTTGGTCTTTACAATGAGCAGTTCTTC
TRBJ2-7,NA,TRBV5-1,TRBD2,CASSFGLAGAYEQYF,TGCGCCAGCAGTTTCGGACTAGCGGGAGCCTACGAGCAGTACTTC
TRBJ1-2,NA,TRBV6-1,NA,CASDGFAGYYGYTF,TGTGCCAGCGACGGGTTTGCGGGCTACTATGGCTACACCTTC
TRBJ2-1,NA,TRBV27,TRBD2,CASSSTSGGPLDEQFF,TGTGCCAGCAGCTCGACTAGCGGGGGGCCTTTAGATGAGCAGTTCTTC
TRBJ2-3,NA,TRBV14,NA,CASSPGYTDTQYF,TGTGCCAGCAGCCCAGGTTACACAGATACGCAGTATTTT
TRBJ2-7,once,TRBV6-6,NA,CASSFSASYEQYF,TGTGCCAGCAGTTTTTCTGCGTCCTACGAGCAGTACTTC
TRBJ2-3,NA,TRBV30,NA,CAWTPGATDTQYF,TGTGCCTGGACACCAGGGGCAACAGATACGCAGTATTTT
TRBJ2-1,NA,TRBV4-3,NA,CASSQSKGRNEQFF,TGCGCCAGCAGCCAATCCAAAGGGAGGAATGAGCAGTTCTTC
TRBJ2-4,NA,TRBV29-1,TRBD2,CSVRGLDQNIQYF,TGCAGCGTAAGGGGACTAGACCAAAACATTCAGTACTTC
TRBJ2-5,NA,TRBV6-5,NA,CASSFLLEETQYF,TGTGCCAGCAGTTTCCTACTAGAAGAGACCCAGTACTTC
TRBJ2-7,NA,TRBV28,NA,CASGFGPSSYEQYF,TGTGCCAGCGGCTTTGGGCCTAGCTCCTACGAGCAGTACTTC